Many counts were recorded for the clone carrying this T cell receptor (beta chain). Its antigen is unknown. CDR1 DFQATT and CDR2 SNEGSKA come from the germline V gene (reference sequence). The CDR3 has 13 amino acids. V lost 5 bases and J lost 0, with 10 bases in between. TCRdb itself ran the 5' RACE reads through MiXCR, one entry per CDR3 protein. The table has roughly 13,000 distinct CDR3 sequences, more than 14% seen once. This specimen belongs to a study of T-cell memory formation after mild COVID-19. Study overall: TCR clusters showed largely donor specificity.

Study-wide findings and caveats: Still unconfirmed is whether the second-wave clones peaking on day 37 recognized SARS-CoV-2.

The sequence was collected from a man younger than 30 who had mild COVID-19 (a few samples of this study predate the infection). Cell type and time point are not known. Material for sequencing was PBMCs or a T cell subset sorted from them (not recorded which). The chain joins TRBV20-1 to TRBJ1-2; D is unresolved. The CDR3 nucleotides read TGCAGTGCTCCGCCCCAGTCTAACTATGGCTACACCTTC. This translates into CSAPPQSNYGYTF.